The clone carrying this T cell receptor (beta chain) has just a few counts. No antigen is known for it. V was pared by 1 base and J by 6 bases, with 13 bases between. Per germline, CDR1 LGHDT and CDR2 YNNKEL (reference sequence). The length of the CDR3 is 15 residues. The authors made TCR beta libraries by quantitative 5'-RACE with molecular barcodes. Each CDR3 protein is one row after TCRdb ran MiXCR on the 5' RACE reads. Of approximately 260,000 distinct CDR3 sequences in the sample, more than 15% were seen once. This entry belongs to a study of CD8 T cells in ankylosing spondylitis. Study results and limitations: The authors found the disease-linked clones to be CD8+ and relatively rare in peripheral blood. Significant enrichment of disease-linked clones was reported in matched ankylosing spondylitis synovial fluid. Ankylosing spondylitis blood appeared to be characterized by a TCR beta motif of eight or nine highly homologous variants.

The sequencing sample was made of blood, either unsorted or a sorted T cell fraction (not recorded which). This TCR was recovered from a male donor with ankylosing spondylitis or in good health (not recorded which). J is TRBJ2-1 and V is TRBV3-1, with a tentative D call TRBD1 (6 bases). The CDR3 sequence is CASSQVRGMGNEQFF. The CDR3 nucleotides are TGTGCCAGCAGCCAAGTCAGGGGTATGGGCAATGAGCAGTTCTTC.